This record concerns one T cell receptor beta chain sequence. Its antigen is currently unknown. The data were obtained in a study of vaccination and CD4 T cells after COVID-19. Findings of the study overall: Although the median of SARS-CoV-2-reactive clonotypes rose from roughly 21 to 40, the change was not significant.

Germline V gene data show CDR1 as SGHTA and CDR2 as FQGNSA. The CDR3 runs to 13 residues. The ends were cut back, 0 bases at V and 8 bases at J, with 7 bases in the middle. Cultured CD4+ T cell DNA was sequenced using the Oncomine TCR Beta short-read assay. One entry per CDR3 protein, called by TCRdb with MiXCR from the PCR reads. This table has more than 15,000 distinct CDR3 sequences, 47% appearing once. Treatment noted: roughly ten-day PBMC culture with coronavirus spike peptide pools or control peptides (ViraFEST assay). Cells were cultured for nine to eleven days, and then CD4+ T cells were isolated by negative selection.

The specimen sequenced was cultured CD4+ T cells from blood. The receptor's source is a human donor with COVID-19. V is TRBV7-2 and J is TRBJ1-4, with D uncertain. CDR3 in amino acids: CASSLAGGEKLFF. As DNA, the CDR3 is TGTGCCAGCAGCTTAGCCGGCGGGGAAAAACTGTTTTTT.